Listed here is a single TCR beta chain. Antigen: not known. This entry is derived from a study of T cell responses to AZD1222 COVID-19 vaccine. Turning to the study itself: The analysis combined second doses at about 4 or about 12 weeks. Study-level results: After two AZD1222 doses, spike-specific TCR breadth and depth rose versus day 0. Among vaccine-associated CD4 TCRs, coverage spanned spike, with dominance at 160-218 and 743-854. Possibly, clonal diversity was underestimated; donors were largely white British and included more females.

Only in-frame clones appear in the TCRdb table, and some are missing; sequencing was by immunoSEQ multiplex PCR. The sample holds 95,000 to 100,000 clones, around nine tenths seen once. The trim removed 3 bases at V and 3 bases at J, leaving 11 bases unmatched. The germline CDR1 and CDR2 sequences are MGHRA and YSYEKL. There are 16 residues in the CDR3. Here the sequenced sample was peripheral blood, taken on day 0 of AZD1222 vaccination. The chain is built from TRBV4-1 and TRBJ2-7; 7 bases fit TRBD1. The receptor comes from an adult in good health. CDR3 in amino acids: CASSQLLTGLGYEQYF. Here the CDR3 DNA reads TGCGCCAGCAGCCAGCTGCTGACAGGGCTAGGCTACGAGCAGTACTTC.